These 19 T cell receptor beta chains came from one sample sequenced in a study of quantifying T cell responses using KT2 cells. The overall study: TCR alpha and beta constant-region primers primed reverse transcription of RNA.

An oligo carrying a UMI was ligated to the cDNA 3' end. First-round PCR used 4 to 5 cycles and beta primers RC1.1 and RC1.2 covering TRBC1 and TRBC2. TCRdb fed the UMI-ligation and nested PCR reads into MiXCR, producing one record per CDR3 protein. The sample includes tens of thousands of distinct CDR3 sequences, 6% to 8% of them seen just once. Sequenced input: PBMCs spiked with cells of the T cell clone KT2. The receptor set was obtained from a human donor.

This clonotype was counted at least ten times. The chain has TRBV5-1 and TRBJ2-1; D unresolved. This CDR3 has 14 residues. Per germline, CDR1 SGHRS and CDR2 YFSETQ. The ends were cut back, 1 base at V and 0 bases at J, with 5 bases in the middle. The CDR3 region is CASSLLSSYNEQFF. The CDR3 coding sequence is TGCGCCAGCAGCTTGTTAAGCTCCTACAATGAGCAGTTCTTC.

The CDR3 is CASKKGQGFAEAFF. As DNA, the CDR3 is TGTGCCAGCAAAAAAGGACAGGGGTTCGCTGAAGCTTTCTTT. The chain has TRBV25-1 and TRBJ1-1; 9 bases are shared with TRBD1. With V trimmed by 7 bases and J by 6 bases, 9 bases remained unmatched. Germline-derived CDR1 and CDR2 are MGHDK and SYGVNS. This CDR3 contains 14 residues.

There are many counts of this clonotype. J is TRBJ1-1 and V is TRBV29-1; D remains ambiguous. V shed 8 bases and J shed 1 base, with 14 bases lying between them. Germline V gene lookup returns CDR1 SQVTM and CDR2 ANQGSEA. The CDR3 runs 13 residues. CDR3 nucleotide sequence: TGCAGCTACAAATCCGGAGGGAACACTGAAGCTTTCTTT. Protein sequence: CSYKSGGNTEAFF.

The gene calls are TRBV5-1 and TRBJ1-2; 10 bases line up with TRBD1. This CDR3 contains 15 residues. Trimming at V came to 0 bases and at J to 6 bases, leaving 5 bases not matched to a gene. Germline loops: CDR1 SGHRS, CDR2 YFSETQ. CDR3 sequence (DNA): TGCGCCAGCAGCTTGGCCGGGACAGGGGTTGATGGCTACACCTTC. Translating it yields CASSLAGTGVDGYTF.

The chain links TRBV10-3 to TRBJ2-5; TRBD2 matches 13 bases. The germline V gene encodes CDR1 ENHRY and CDR2 SYGVKD. After removal of 6 bases from V and 2 bases from J, the junction contained 6 bases not matched to a gene. The CDR3 runs 16 residues. The DNA for the CDR3 is TGTGCCATCAGCACCGGGACTAGCGGGGCTCAAGAGACCCAGTACTTC. This sequence encodes CAISTGTSGAQETQYF.

This clonotype was recorded a few times. The chain joins TRBV28 to TRBJ2-3; no reliable D call. This CDR3 has 15 amino acids. Between the trimmed V and J ends, which lost 6 bases and 2 bases, there was a span of 15 bases. Germline CDR1 and CDR2: MDHEN and SYDVKM. CDR3 DNA sequence: TGTGCCAGCAGGGGTTTTCGCACCGCCACAGATACGCAGTATTTT. Protein product: CASRGFRTATDTQYF.

At least ten counts were recorded for this clonotype. The J gene is TRBJ2-7, the V gene TRBV11-2, with D possibly TRBD1 on 6 matching bases. With 4 bases removed from V and 4 bases from J, the gap between germline ends came to 14 bases. Germline loops: CDR1 SGHAT, CDR2 FQNNGV. CDR3 size: 14 residues. CDR3 sequence reads: CASSSLITGYEQYF. The CDR3 DNA sequence: TGTGCCAGCAGCTCACTCATAACAGGGTACGAGCAGTACTTC.

This clonotype has just a few counts. This chain joins TRBV12-3 or TRBV12-4 and TRBJ2-3, with TRBD1 identical over 7 bases. The CDR3 length is 16 residues. The V segment lost 7 bases and the J segment 4 bases; nucleotides outside the gene matches: 14. DNA of the CDR3: TGTGCCAGCACCATGAACAGGGGACAAATCGCAGATACGCAGTATTTT. Translating gives CASTMNRGQIADTQYF.

This clonotype was seen more than once but under ten times. In DNA form, the CDR3 reads TGTGCCAGCAGTGAAGCGCTGGTCCGAAGCTATGGCTACACCTTC. Protein sequence: CASSEALVRSYGYTF. V and J are TRBV6-1 and TRBJ1-2; no definite D call. The CDR3 consists of 15 residues. The V end lost 0 bases, the J end lost 4 bases, and 12 bases lay between the germline ends. Germline CDR1 MNHNS, CDR2 SASEGT.

The chain carries TRBV2 and TRBJ2-5; D gene unclear. The CDR3 runs 14 residues. Trimming cost V 4 bases and J 0 bases, with 9 bases left between them. Germline CDR1 reads SNHLY; CDR2 reads FYNNEI. The CDR3 sequence is CASSGEKYQETQYF. CDR3 DNA sequence: TGTGCCAGCAGTGGAGAGAAATACCAAGAGACCCAGTACTTC.

The table lists this clonotype with many counts. V usage is TRBV2 and J usage is TRBJ1-6, with unresolved D. The CDR3 is made up of 12 amino acids. The V end was cut by 2 bases, the J end by 9 bases, with 5 bases between. The germline V gene has CDR1 SNHLY and CDR2 FYNNEI. Here the CDR3 reads CASSERFSPLHF. Here the CDR3 DNA reads TGTGCCAGCAGTGAAAGGTTTTCACCCCTCCACTTT.

This clonotype was detected only a few times. The chain recombines TRBV7-2 with TRBJ2-3; 11 bases agree with TRBD2. There are 18 residues in the CDR3. With 2 bases clipped from V and 2 bases from J, the junction kept 9 bases outside the gene matches. CDR1 is SGHTA, CDR2 FQGNSA, per germline. The CDR3 DNA reads as TGTGCCAGCAGCTTACGGCGTACTAGCGGGAGACCCACAGATACGCAGTATTTT. Protein: CASSLRRTSGRPTDTQYF.

Turning to this clonotype: One end of the junction is discordant with germline, which a read error may explain. This chain connects TRBV6-4 to TRBJ2-1; 12 bases are a match to TRBD2. From germline, CDR1 is MRHNA and CDR2 SNTAGT. The CDR3 is 14 amino acids. This CDR3 is CGSSEGLAGNEQFF. DNA of the CDR3: TGTGGCAGCAGTGAGGGACTAGCGGGCAATGAGCAGTTCTTC.

This clonotype appeared many times. The CDR3 is CSVTPSGLPEAFF. Here the CDR3 DNA reads TGCAGCGTTACCCCATCAGGGTTACCTGAAGCTTTCTTT. This chain connects TRBV29-1 to TRBJ1-1, with D perhaps matching TRBD1 (5 bases). Looked up from germline, CDR1 is SQVTM and CDR2 is ANQGSEA. Trimming cost V 5 bases and J 6 bases, with 16 bases left between them. The CDR3 is made up of 13 amino acids.

This clonotype was picked up many times. V and J are TRBV12-3 or TRBV12-4 and TRBJ2-7; 8 bases align to TRBD2. V shed 6 bases, J shed 3 bases, and the junction held 10 bases outside the gene matches. The CDR3 totals 15 residues. As DNA, the CDR3 is TGTGCCAGCAGCCCAGGGCTAGCGGGCAACTACGAGCAGTACTTC. This encodes CASSPGLAGNYEQYF.

The chain recombines TRBV5-1 with TRBJ2-5; no clear D gene. Germline assignment: CDR1 SGHRS and CDR2 YFSETQ. The CDR3 spans 14 residues. The germline V and J ends were trimmed by 0 bases and 4 bases, with 10 bases remaining between them. The CDR3 here is CASSLGQPAETQYF. In DNA, the CDR3 is TGCGCCAGCAGCTTGGGGCAGCCGGCAGAGACCCAGTACTTC.

The gene calls are TRBV28 and TRBJ2-2; no clear D. Looked up from germline, CDR1 is MDHEN and CDR2 is SYDVKM. This CDR3 has 12 residues. The CDR3 reads CATASNTGELFF. CDR3 in DNA: TGTGCTACGGCTTCTAATACCGGGGAGCTGTTTTTT.

This clonotype came up many times. The chain has TRBV18 and TRBJ1-4; D not resolved. The CDR3 is 16 residues long. From germline, CDR1 is KGHSH and CDR2 LQKENI. V lost 3 bases, J lost 2 bases, and 13 bases lay in between. The CDR3 region is CASSPQRGRTNEKLFF. The CDR3 DNA reads as TGTGCCAGCTCACCCCAGCGAGGAAGGACTAATGAAAAACTGTTTTTT.

By sample fraction, this clonotype is medium-sized. J is TRBJ2-7 and V is TRBV4-1, with D hard to call. Trimming took off 2 bases at V and 3 bases at J, with 14 bases between the two ends. Germline V gene data show CDR1 as MGHRA and CDR2 as YSYEKL. CDR3 length equals 15 residues. The CDR3 sequence is CASSQNALQDYEQYF. In nucleotides, the CDR3 is TGCGCCAGCAGCCAAAATGCGCTCCAAGACTACGAGCAGTACTTC.